These 12 T cell receptor beta chains share one sample of origin, sequenced in a study of human T cells and chemical hapten exposure. Time point noted: patch test 2, 6 weeks after DPC sensitization. Indicated treatment: therapeutic diphenylcyclopropenone sensitization with weekly scalp DPC. TCRdb fed the RACE reads into MiXCR, producing one record per CDR3 protein. The table has more than 70,000 distinct CDR3 sequences, approximately 10% seen once. Sequenced here: whole blood, sampled in connection with sensitization to the hapten diphenylcyclopropenone (DPC). The receptor source for this set is a man younger than 35 with alopecia areata. Some clones in this sample may be carry-over from other donors' samples.

The J gene is TRBJ2-5, the V gene TRBV12-3 or TRBV12-4; no clear D. Between the trimmed V and J ends, which lost 5 bases and 2 bases, there was a span of 12 bases. This CDR3 region has 14 residues. CDR3 loop: CASSPYRSQETQYF. DNA of the CDR3: TGTGCCAGCAGTCCCTACCGCAGTCAAGAGACCCAGTACTTC.

This clonotype was counted a few times. V gene TRBV18 combines with J gene TRBJ2-7, with TRBD1 matching over 7 bases. V lost 6 bases to trimming and J lost 2 bases; unmatched junction nucleotides: 16. There are 17 residues in the CDR3. In germline, CDR1 is KGHSH, CDR2 LQKENI. CDR3 bases: TGTGCCAGCTCTCAAGGAGGCAGGGGACAGAGAACCTACGAGCAGTACTTC. It is translated as CASSQGGRGQRTYEQYF.

The rearrangement joins TRBV15 to TRBJ2-7; 7 bases agree with TRBD1. V gave up 0 bases and J gave up 4 bases; unmatched junction bases: 3. Germline CDR1 and CDR2: LNHNV and YYDKDF (reference sequence). The CDR3 has 14 residues. CDR3 coding DNA: TGTGCCACCAGCAGAGAACAGGGGCCATACGAGCAGTACTTC. As protein: CATSREQGPYEQYF.

The sample holds a few counts of this clonotype. The V call is TRBV5-1, the J call TRBJ2-2; 7 positions agree with TRBD1. Germline CDR1 reads SGHRS; CDR2 reads YFSETQ. J gave up 2 bases and V 4 bases, and 2 bases lay outside the gene matches. The CDR3 totals 14 residues. DNA of the CDR3: TGCGCCAGCAGCGGGACAGCTAACACCGGGGAGCTGTTTTTT. Translated, it gives CASSGTANTGELFF.

Within the sample, this clonotype is medium-sized. This chain links TRBV11-2 with TRBJ2-3, with 12 bases aligning to TRBD2. The CDR3 sequence is 19 residues long. After removal of 1 base from V and 2 bases from J, the junction contained 10 bases not matched to a gene. The germline CDR1 and CDR2 sequences are SGHAT and FQNNGV. Here the CDR3 DNA reads TGTGCCAGCAGCTTAGGATTTACGACTAGCGGGGGAGTCACAGATACGCAGTATTTT. This codes for CASSLGFTTSGGVTDTQYF.

This clonotype has a count of ten or more. V usage is TRBV7-7 and J usage is TRBJ2-7, with 9 bases aligning to TRBD1. The CDR3 is 14 amino acids. The V and J ends lost 5 bases and 4 bases, in that order; junction bases with no gene match: 6. The germline CDR1 and CDR2 sequences are SSHAT and FNYEAQ (reference sequence). The CDR3 here is CASSRDRERYEQYF. The CDR3 region has the DNA TGTGCCAGCAGCCGGGACAGGGAACGGTACGAGCAGTACTTC.

This clonotype showed up just a few times. The chain employs TRBV7-6 and TRBJ1-6; a possible D gene is TRBD1 (5 bases). This CDR3 is built from 11 residues. V was pared by 5 bases and J by 15 bases, with 11 bases between. Germline assignment: CDR1 SGHVS and CDR2 FNYEAQ. DNA of the CDR3: TGTGCCAGCAGCCCGGGGACGGGCCTCCACTTT. Translated, it gives CASSPGTGLHF.

This clonotype was seen repeatedly, ten times or more. The chain carries TRBV7-9 and TRBJ1-6; the D gene is possibly TRBD1 (5 bases). Trimming left V 5 bases short and J 0 bases short, with 14 bases between. Germline V gives CDR1 SEHNR, CDR2 FQNEAQ (reference sequence). The CDR3 contains 17 residues. Here the CDR3 DNA reads TGTGCCAGCAGCCCCTCCGGGGGGAGCTCCTATAATTCACCCCTCCACTTT. This gives the protein CASSPSGGSSYNSPLHF.

Many counts were recorded for this clonotype. The chain recombines TRBV5-1 with TRBJ2-7; D unclear. The CDR3 is 13 amino acids. Germline V lookup: CDR1 SGHRS, CDR2 YFSETQ. V lost 4 bases, J lost 2 bases, and 10 bases lay in between. Written as DNA, the CDR3 is TGCGCCAGCAGCGCTGTTGGAACCTACGAGCAGTACTTC. As protein: CASSAVGTYEQYF. Full variable domain (missing parts from reference TRBV5-1 and TRBJ2-7): KAGVTQTPRYLIKTRGQQVTLSCSPISGHRSVSWYQQTPGQGLQFLFEYFSETQRNKGNFPGRFSGRQFSNSRSEMNVSTLELGDSALYLCASSAVGTYEQYFGPGTRLTVT.

This clonotype was observed a few times. The J gene is TRBJ1-3, the V gene TRBV3-2; TRBD1 was called by the table and not checked on the DNA. TRBV3-2 is assigned pseudogene status. The CDR3 totals 14 residues. CDR3 loop: CASSPGQRTNTIYF. CDR3 in DNA: TGTGCCAGCAGCCCCGGACAGAGGACAAACACCATATATTTT.

The chain is built from TRBV6-4 and TRBJ2-1; 12 bases are shared with TRBD2. Per the germline V gene, CDR1 is MRHNA and CDR2 is SNTAGT. V shed 8 bases and J 4 bases; nucleotides not matched to a gene: 6. This CDR3 is 15 amino acids long. The CDR3 DNA is TGTGCCAGCGCTAGGACTAGCGGGGAGTACAATGAGCAGTTCTTC. Encoded protein: CASARTSGEYNEQFF.

This clonotype has a handful of counts. The V call is TRBV7-2, the J call TRBJ2-1; D remains ambiguous. CDR1 and CDR2 from the germline V gene are SGHTA and FQGNSA. The CDR3 spans 13 residues. Trimming pared 6 bases from V and 3 bases from J, leaving 9 bases between. The CDR3 region has the DNA TGTGCCAGCAGGGACGCTATCTACAATGAGCAGTTCTTC. Residues: CASRDAIYNEQFF.